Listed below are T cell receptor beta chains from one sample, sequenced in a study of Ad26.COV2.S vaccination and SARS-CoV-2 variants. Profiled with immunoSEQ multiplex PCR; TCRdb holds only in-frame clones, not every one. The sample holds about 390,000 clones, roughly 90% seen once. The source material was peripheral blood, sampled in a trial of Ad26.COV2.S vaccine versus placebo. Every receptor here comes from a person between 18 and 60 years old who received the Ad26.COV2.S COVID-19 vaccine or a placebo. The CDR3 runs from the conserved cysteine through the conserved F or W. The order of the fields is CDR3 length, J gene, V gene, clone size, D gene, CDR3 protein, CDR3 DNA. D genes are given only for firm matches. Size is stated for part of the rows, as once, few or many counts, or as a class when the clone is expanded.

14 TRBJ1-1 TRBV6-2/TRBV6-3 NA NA CASSYLTGNTEAFF TGTGCCAGCAGTTACCTAACAGGGAACACTGAAGCTTTCTTT
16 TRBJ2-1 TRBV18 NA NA CASSPSFPVRNNEQFF TGTGCCAGCTCACCAAGCTTTCCAGTTAGAAACAATGAGCAGTTCTTC
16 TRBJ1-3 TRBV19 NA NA CASRPDSKLTGNTIYF TGTGCCAGTAGACCGGACAGCAAACTAACTGGAAACACCATATATTTT
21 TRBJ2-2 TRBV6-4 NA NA CASSDSIKLGTAWADTGELFF TGTGCCAGCAGTGACTCGATTAAGCTCGGGACCGCCTGGGCCGACACCGGGGAGCTGTTTTTT
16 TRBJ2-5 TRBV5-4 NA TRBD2 CASSLVSGGPAETQYF TGTGCCAGCAGCTTGGTTTCGGGGGGGCCAGCAGAGACCCAGTACTTC
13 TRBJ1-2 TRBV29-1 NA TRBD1 CSAGQGEFRGYTF TGCAGCGCCGGACAGGGGGAATTCCGTGGCTACACCTTC
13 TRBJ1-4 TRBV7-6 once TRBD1 CASSANRGEKLFF TGTGCCAGCAGCGCCAACAGGGGAGAAAAACTGTTTTTT
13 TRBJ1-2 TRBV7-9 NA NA CASSLIEGRGCTF TGTGCCAGCAGCTTAATAGAGGGCCGCGGCTGCACCTTC
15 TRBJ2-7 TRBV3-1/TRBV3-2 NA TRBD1 CASSSFGTGGFEQYF TGTGCCAGCAGCTCTTTCGGGACAGGGGGGTTCGAGCAGTACTTC
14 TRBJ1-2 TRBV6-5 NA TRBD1 CASSPGTGGLRYTF TGTGCCAGCAGTCCCGGGACAGGGGGGCTGCGCTACACCTTC
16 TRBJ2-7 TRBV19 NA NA CASSIDRGRSSYEQYF TGTGCCAGTAGTATAGATCGGGGGCGAAGTTCCTACGAGCAGTACTTC
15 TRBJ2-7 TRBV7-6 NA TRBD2 CASSFSSGDVNEQYF TGTGCCAGCAGCTTTTCCAGCGGGGACGTCAACGAGCAGTACTTC
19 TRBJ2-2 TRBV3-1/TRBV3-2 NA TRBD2 CASSHPGLAGQTNTGELFF TGTGCCAGCAGCCACCCGGGACTAGCGGGGCAGACGAACACCGGGGAGCTGTTTTTT
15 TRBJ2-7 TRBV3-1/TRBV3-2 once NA CASSLLVGTLDEQYF TGTGCCAGCAGCCTCCTCGTCGGAACACTGGACGAGCAGTACTTC
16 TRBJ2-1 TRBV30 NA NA CAWNFMGRGSYNEQFF TGTGCCTGGAACTTCATGGGGCGGGGTTCCTACAATGAGCAGTTCTTC